This passage covers 18 T cell receptor beta chains from one sample sequenced in a study of T cell changes during pregnancy in multiple sclerosis. Repertoires were generated with immunoSEQ multiplex PCR, while TCRdb's copy carries only in-frame clones and drops some. Among about 98,000 clones, around 92% were seen once, and the ten largest hold around 2.1%. Sequencing used peripheral blood, obtained after pregnancy. These receptors all come from a female donor in good health, enrolled as a control in a pregnancy study.

The chain combines TRBV4-1 with TRBJ2-7; D is possibly TRBD1 (5 bases). The germline gives CDR1 MGHRA, CDR2 YSYEKL. V was shortened by 1 base and J by 4 bases, with 11 bases between the two germline ends. The CDR3 is 14 residues long. Written as DNA, the CDR3 is TGCGCCAGCAGCCAAGGGGGCTCGAGGTACGAGCAGTACTTC. Its translation: CASSQGGSRYEQYF.

V and J are TRBV2 and TRBJ1-1; D gene ambiguous. The germline V and J ends were trimmed by 3 bases and 1 base, with 3 bases remaining between them. This CDR3 is built from 12 residues. Looked up from germline, CDR1 is SNHLY and CDR2 is FYNNEI. In nucleotides, the CDR3 is TGTGCCAGCAGTGACTGGAACACTGAAGCTTTCTTT. Its translation is CASSDWNTEAFF.

The chain is built from TRBV15 and TRBJ2-7, with 11 bases identical to TRBD1. Germline CDR1 is LNHNV and CDR2 is YYDKDF (reference sequence). V dropped 5 bases and J dropped 2; count of bases not matched to a gene: 8. The CDR3 is 16 residues long. In DNA, the CDR3 is TGTGCCACCAGCGACCCGGGACAGGGGGTTCCCTACGAGCAGTACTTC. It yields the protein CATSDPGQGVPYEQYF. The entire variable domain, with the rest obtained from reference TRBV15 and TRBJ2-7, is as follows: DAMVIQNPRYQVTQFGKPVTLSCSQTLNHNVMYWYQQKSSQAPKLLFHYYDKDFNNEADTPDNFQSRRPNTSFCFLDIRSPGLGDTAMYLCATSDPGQGVPYEQYFGPGTRLTVT.

The chain has TRBV5-1 and TRBJ1-1; D is unclear. Trimming took 1 base from V and 0 from J, leaving 13 bases between them. Germline V lookup: CDR1 SGHRS, CDR2 YFSETQ. The length of the CDR3 is 16 residues. CDR3 protein: CASSLYPGMMNTEAFF. The DNA for the CDR3 is TGCGCCAGCAGCTTGTATCCGGGTATGATGAACACTGAAGCTTTCTTT.

The chain uses TRBV30 and TRBJ1-1; TRBD1 might be the D (6 bases). The length of the CDR3 is 13 residues. Germline CDR1 reads GTSNPN; CDR2 reads SVGIG (reference sequence). The ends were cut back, 2 bases at V and 0 bases at J, with 7 bases in the middle. CDR3 bases: TGTGCCTGGAGTAGGGACATGAACACTGAAGCTTTCTTT. This encodes CAWSRDMNTEAFF.

This clone has only one observation. This chain links TRBV19 with TRBJ1-1; the D gene is possibly TRBD1 (5 bases). The CDR3 loop spans 12 amino acids. V lost 2 bases and J lost 11, with 12 bases in between. Germline V gene data show CDR1 as LNHDA and CDR2 as SQIVND (reference sequence). The CDR3 here is CASSIKGISAFF. The CDR3 coding sequence is TGTGCCAGTAGTATAAAGGGGATAAGTGCTTTCTTT.

This clone has only one observation. The chain uses TRBV6-5 and TRBJ1-1; TRBD1 might be the D (6 bases). Germline CDR1 reads MNHEY; CDR2 reads SVGAGI. The CDR3 loop spans 15 amino acids. Trimming cost V 2 bases and J 3 bases, with 13 bases left between them. CDR3: CASSYRTARDTEAFF. CDR3 sequence (DNA): TGTGCCAGCAGTTACAGGACAGCCCGGGACACTGAAGCTTTCTTT.

V gene TRBV5-8 combines with J gene TRBJ2-2; 9 bases line up with TRBD1. The CDR3 covers 16 residues. Germline V gene lookup returns CDR1 SGHTS and CDR2 YDEGEE. Losses at the gene ends were 0 bases for V and 4 bases for J; bases not matched to a gene: 4. CDR3 bases: TGTGCCAGCAGCTTGGCCGGGACAGGGCGCACCGGGGAGCTGTTTTTT. It translates to CASSLAGTGRTGELFF.

A single count supports this clone. J is TRBJ2-3 and V is TRBV27; 7 bases align to TRBD1. V lost 5 bases to trimming and J lost 5 bases; unmatched junction nucleotides: 13. Looked up from germline, CDR1 is MNHEY and CDR2 is SMNVEV (reference sequence). This CDR3 contains 16 residues. CDR3 nucleotide sequence: TGTGCCAGCAGTCCACTCCGGGCAGGGGGTCAAGATACGCAGTATTTT. Its translation: CASSPLRAGGQDTQYF.

The chain combines TRBV19 with TRBJ2-7; D is perhaps TRBD1 (6 bases). Trimming removed 7 bases at V and 3 bases at J, with 13 bases between. The CDR3 has 13 residues. The germline V gene encodes CDR1 LNHDA and CDR2 SQIVND (reference sequence). CDR3 DNA sequence: TGTGCCAGTATGGACAGTAACCTCTACGAGCAGTACTTC. Translated, it gives CASMDSNLYEQYF.

As for this clone: The identical CDR3 is also encoded by other nucleotide sequences in the sample. The rearrangement links TRBV20-1 to TRBJ1-5; D remains ambiguous. The V end lost 1 base, the J end lost 5 bases, and 3 bases lay between the germline ends. CDR1 is DFQATT and CDR2 is SNEGSKA in the germline V gene (reference sequence). This CDR3 is 11 amino acids long. In DNA form, the CDR3 reads TGCAGTGCTAGAGGAGATCAGCCCCAGCATTTT. Amino acid sequence: CSARGDQPQHF.

This clone was seen once. The chain couples TRBV1 to TRBJ2-5; the table's TRBD1 call for D was not verified on the DNA. TRBV1 is classified as a pseudogene. This CDR3 has 16 residues. CDR3 nucleotides: TGCACCAGCAGCCAAGGGGGCAAAGACTCCCGGGCGACCCAGTACTTC. The encoded protein is CTSSQGGKDSRATQYF.

This rearrangement joins TRBV9 to TRBJ2-7, with TRBD1 identical over 11 bases. The ends lost 2 bases at V and 3 bases at J; junction bases unmatched: 1. This CDR3 has 14 amino acids. Germline CDR1 is SGDLS and CDR2 is YYNGEE. The CDR3 nucleotides read TGTGCCAGCAGCGTGGACAGGGGGCTCTACGAGCAGTACTTC. Protein: CASSVDRGLYEQYF.

The V call is TRBV7-6, the J call TRBJ2-3; 7 bases are shared with TRBD1. Germline CDR1 reads SGHVS; CDR2 reads FNYEAQ. The CDR3 has 15 residues. J lost 2 bases, V lost 1 base, and 3 bases had no gene match. CDR3 in amino acids: CASSLGTGDTDTQYF. In DNA form, the CDR3 reads TGTGCCAGCAGCTTAGGGACAGGAGACACAGATACGCAGTATTTT.

V and J are TRBV6-1 and TRBJ1-2; 8 nucleotides align to TRBD1. The germline V gene encodes CDR1 MNHNS and CDR2 SASEGT. The CDR3 contains 15 residues. The V segment lost 0 bases and the J segment 6 bases; nucleotides outside the gene matches: 6. The CDR3 DNA reads as TGTGCCAGCAGTGAAGCCCCGGACAGGGCCAATGGCTACACCTTC. Translation: CASSEAPDRANGYTF.

V gene TRBV5-1 combines with J gene TRBJ1-3; TRBD1 might be the D (6 bases). V lost 2 bases to trimming and J lost 8 bases, with 14 bases between them. The CDR3 is made up of 14 amino acids. Per the germline V gene, CDR1 is SGHRS and CDR2 is YFSETQ. The CDR3 nucleotides are TGCGCCAGCAGCTTTCAGGGGAAGGCGGACACCATATATTTT. Amino acid sequence: CASSFQGKADTIYF.

The chain uses TRBV6-1 and TRBJ1-2, with 8 bases matching TRBD1. CDR3 size: 18 residues. Germline V gene sequence: CDR1 MNHNS, CDR2 SASEGT. J gave up 2 bases and V 2 bases, and 13 bases lay outside the gene matches. For the CDR3, the DNA is TGTGCCAGCAGTGAAAGAGAAAGCAGGGGGCTAAGAAACTATGGCTACACCTTC. Its translation is CASSERESRGLRNYGYTF.

The chain couples TRBV10-3 to TRBJ2-7, with TRBD2 identical over 8 bases. The V gene end was trimmed by 0 bases and the J gene end by 2 bases; junction bases not matched to a gene: 6. In germline, CDR1 is ENHRY, CDR2 SYGVKD. The CDR3 runs to 16 residues. The CDR3 spells CAISESRLARAYEQYF. The CDR3 DNA follows: TGTGCCATCAGTGAGTCGAGACTAGCGCGGGCCTACGAGCAGTACTTC.